Listed below are T cell receptor beta chains from one sample, sequenced in a study of CXCR3-negative and CXCR3-positive naive CD8 T cells. TCRdb reprocessed the 5' RACE reads, with one entry per CDR3 protein and no DNA. The table lists 8,000 or so distinct CDR3 sequences. The sample consisted of naive CXCR3- CD8+ T cells from blood. These receptors originate from a human donor in good health. Some clones in this sample may be carry-over from other donors' samples. Each CDR3 is given with its conserved first and last residue. Size tells how often a clone was seen (once, few, many) or the class of an expanded clone, and some rows leave it out.

CDR3 protein	clone size	V gene	J gene
CASRSLAGQTGELFF	-	TRBV11-3	TRBJ2-2
CANKGSVTGELFF	medium-sized	TRBV7-9	TRBJ2-2
CASSSFQGYEQYF	medium-sized	TRBV11-2	TRBJ2-7
CASSYSTGFLVTGELFF	-	TRBV6-6	TRBJ2-2
CASSLRARYEQYF	-	TRBV27	TRBJ2-7
CSVRDSYEQYF	medium-sized	TRBV29-1	TRBJ2-7
CSAIGQGGGNTGELFF	medium-sized	TRBV20-1	TRBJ2-2
CASSLERSDYEQYF	medium-sized	TRBV7-8	TRBJ2-7
CASSLTVNTEAFF	-	TRBV12-3/TRBV12-4	TRBJ1-1
CSALTGFSGNTIYF	-	TRBV29-1	TRBJ1-3
CASFAAKGNSYEQYF	-	TRBV7-9	TRBJ2-7
CSVLWGTGELFF	medium-sized	TRBV29-1	TRBJ2-2
CASSSAGQIPNQPQHF	medium-sized	TRBV19	TRBJ1-5
CASSLAQGTGELFF	medium-sized	TRBV7-9	TRBJ2-2
CASILAGGTNEQYF	-	TRBV28	TRBJ2-7
CASSFRREKIDTQYF	-	TRBV5-1	TRBJ2-3
CSVGGARTEAFF	medium-sized	TRBV29-1	TRBJ1-1
CSVGAAAGIYNEQFF	-	TRBV29-1	TRBJ2-1
CSASPDTAYEQYF	medium-sized	TRBV20-1	TRBJ2-7
CASSQEVGTGASTDTQYF	medium-sized	TRBV3-1	TRBJ2-3
CASQRQGVSDTQYF	-	TRBV28	TRBJ2-3
CSAWRGSGNTIYF	medium-sized	TRBV29-1	TRBJ1-3
CAISDSPSGANVLTF	medium-sized	TRBV10-3	TRBJ2-6
CASSYSRGPDQPQHF	medium-sized	TRBV6-6	TRBJ1-5
CASSIGWQANTEAFF	-	TRBV5-6	TRBJ1-1
CASSLAGELFF	-	TRBV5-1	TRBJ2-2
CSARDVGAYEQYF	medium-sized	TRBV20-1	TRBJ2-7
CASSWIVVGGTEAFF	-	TRBV5-6	TRBJ1-1
CSVEPGPQLDYGYTF	medium-sized	TRBV29-1	TRBJ1-2